Listed below are T cell receptor beta chains from one sample, sequenced in a study of T cells in Graves' hyperthyroidism and ophthalmopathy. TCRdb independently ran MiXCR on the multiplex PCR reads; one entry per CDR3 protein. The profile shows hundreds of thousands of distinct CDR3 sequences, under 15% of them singletons. The specimen was blood. These receptors originate from a woman aged 40 to 50 with Graves' ophthalmopathy. Both conserved end residues are part of each CDR3. D genes are given only for firm matches. Clone size, where shown, is once, few, many, or a class for clones that have expanded.

J gene: TRBJ1-6
V gene: TRBV20-1
clone size: once
D gene: TRBD1
CDR3 protein: CSAKTGSSYNSPLHF
CDR3 DNA: TGCAGTGCTAAGACAGGGAGCTCCTATAATTCACCCCTCCACTTT

J gene: TRBJ2-7
V gene: TRBV10-3
clone size: many
D gene: -
CDR3 protein: CAISGETYEQYF
CDR3 DNA: TGTGCCATCAGTGGAGAGACCTACGAGCAGTACTTC

J gene: TRBJ2-7
V gene: TRBV6-1
clone size: many
D gene: -
CDR3 protein: CAGGQNSYEQYF
CDR3 DNA: TGTGCCGGCGGACAGAACTCCTACGAGCAGTACTTC

J gene: TRBJ2-5
V gene: TRBV12-3/TRBV12-4
clone size: many
D gene: -
CDR3 protein: CASSLAIRTSEGTQYF
CDR3 DNA: TGTGCCAGCAGTTTAGCGATTCGAACTAGTGAGGGGACCCAGTACTTC

J gene: TRBJ1-5
V gene: TRBV18
clone size: -
D gene: -
CDR3 protein: CASSPGVTQPQHF
CDR3 DNA: TGTGCCAGCTCACCTGGGGTCACGCAGCCCCAGCATTTT

J gene: TRBJ1-1
V gene: TRBV5-1
clone size: few
D gene: -
CDR3 protein: CASSSLPGNTEAFF
CDR3 DNA: TGCGCCAGCAGCTCCCTTCCGGGGAACACTGAAGCTTTCTTT

J gene: TRBJ1-1
V gene: TRBV9
clone size: many
D gene: -
CDR3 protein: CASSVGGDSEAFF
CDR3 DNA: TGTGCCAGCAGCGTAGGAGGGGACTCTGAAGCTTTCTTT

J gene: TRBJ2-7
V gene: TRBV2
clone size: many
D gene: TRBD2
CDR3 protein: CASSEASGSYEQYF
CDR3 DNA: TGTGCCAGCAGTGAGGCTAGCGGCAGCTACGAGCAGTACTTC

J gene: TRBJ1-5
V gene: TRBV11-2
clone size: many
D gene: -
CDR3 protein: CASSLGGPTQPQHF
CDR3 DNA: TGTGCCAGCAGCTTAGGTGGACCCACCCAGCCCCAGCATTTT

J gene: TRBJ2-5
V gene: TRBV20-1
clone size: many
D gene: -
CDR3 protein: CSARGDYQETQYF
CDR3 DNA: TGCAGTGCTAGAGGGGACTACCAAGAGACCCAGTACTTC